Presented here are 21 T cell receptor beta chains from one specimen sequenced in a study of cytomegalovirus exposure and HLA in healthy donors. PCR employed 60 Vbeta and 13 Jbeta primers. Method: immunoSEQ multiplex PCR; TCRdb's copy keeps in-frame clones and lacks some. The table lists 95,000 to 100,000 clones, around 86% of them singletons. Sequencing was carried out using PBMCs. The receptors were gathered from a female donor in good health and CMV-seropositive.

The chain uses TRBV28 and TRBJ2-7; D is possibly TRBD1 (6 bases). CDR3 length: 17 amino acids. Germline V CDR1 and CDR2: MDHEN, SYDVKM. V lost 3 bases to trimming and J lost 3 bases, with 21 bases between them. The CDR3 nucleotides read TGTGCCAGCAGTTTGGGGTATGGGTCCGGGACATTCTACGAGCAGTACTTC. The encoded protein is CASSLGYGSGTFYEQYF.

The rearrangement joins TRBV5-1 to TRBJ2-1, with a possible D match to TRBD1 (5 bases). The CDR3 extends over 14 amino acids. Germline V lookup: CDR1 SGHRS, CDR2 YFSETQ. The V and J ends lost 2 bases and 3 bases respectively, with 9 bases between them. The CDR3 region has the DNA TGCGCCAGCAGCTTCCGCGACAGCTACAATGAGCAGTTCTTC. Amino acids: CASSFRDSYNEQFF.

V and J are TRBV21-1 and TRBJ2-7; the table names TRBD1, a call not compared with the DNA. TRBV21-1 is flagged as a pseudogene. The CDR3 covers 14 residues. CDR3 residues: CASSKDGQEYEQYF. CDR3 DNA: TGTGCCAGCAGCAAAGACGGACAGGAGTACGAGCAGTACTTC.

The V call is TRBV5-1, the J call TRBJ1-1; no clear D gene. Trimming removed 0 bases from V and 1 base from J, with 7 bases in between. CDR1 and CDR2 (germline): SGHRS, YFSETQ. The CDR3 length is 14 residues. The CDR3 coding sequence is TGCGCCAGCAGCTTGGGTTACGGGAACACTGAAGCTTTCTTT. It translates to CASSLGYGNTEAFF.

The rearrangement links TRBV14 to TRBJ1-5, with D perhaps TRBD1 (5 bases). V gave up 4 bases and J gave up 3 bases, with 7 bases separating them. CDR1 and CDR2 (germline): SGHDN, FVKESK. CDR3 length: 13 residues. CDR3 DNA: TGTGCCAGCAGCCTGGGACTCAATCAGCCCCAGCATTTT. This translates into CASSLGLNQPQHF.

This rearrangement joins TRBV13 to TRBJ2-5; D not resolved. Germline V gene sequence: CDR1 PRHDT, CDR2 FYEKMQ (reference sequence). The V gene lost 0 bases and the J gene lost 2 bases, with 4 bases spanning the gap. The CDR3 loop spans 13 amino acids. CDR3 amino acids: CASSLGSQETQYF. The CDR3 DNA is TGTGCCAGCAGCTTAGGCAGTCAAGAGACCCAGTACTTC.

This clone was counted once. The chain couples TRBV6-6 to TRBJ1-5; maybe TRBD1 (6 bases). CDR3 size: 14 residues. Trimming stripped 4 bases from V and 4 bases from J, with 11 bases between. The germline gives CDR1 MNHNY, CDR2 SVGAGI (reference sequence). The DNA of the CDR3 is TGTGCCAGCAGTTTTAGGGGGGGAAATCAGCCCCAGCATTTT. This encodes CASSFRGGNQPQHF.

The chain uses TRBV5-6 and TRBJ2-1; 13 bases fit TRBD2. The ends lost 4 bases at V and 0 bases at J; junction bases unmatched: 7. Germline V CDR1 and CDR2: SGHDT, YYEEEE. The CDR3 covers 18 residues. The CDR3 region is CASSRGLAGVISYNEQFF. In DNA form, the CDR3 reads TGTGCCAGCAGCCGAGGACTAGCGGGGGTCATCTCCTACAATGAGCAGTTCTTC.

The chain couples TRBV11-2 to TRBJ2-2; 7 bases match TRBD2. The CDR3 loop spans 15 amino acids. The V gene's germline CDR1 is SGHAT and CDR2 FQNNGV. The V gene end was trimmed by 6 bases and the J gene end by 3 bases; junction bases not matched to a gene: 7. The DNA for the CDR3 is TGTGCCAGCAGTCCCTCCAGCGGGGACACCGGGGAGCTGTTTTTT. This gives the protein CASSPSSGDTGELFF.

The chain recombines TRBV6-5 with TRBJ2-1, with D perhaps TRBD2 (6 bases). Trimming left V 6 bases short and J 4 bases short, with 16 bases between. Looked up from germline, CDR1 is MNHEY and CDR2 is SVGAGI. The CDR3 length is 15 residues. This CDR3 is CASSRTGGTYNEQFF. The CDR3 DNA follows: TGTGCCAGCAGCCGTACTGGGGGGACGTACAATGAGCAGTTCTTC.

V and J are TRBV30 and TRBJ2-7; 8 bases agree with TRBD2. Germline CDR1 reads GTSNPN; CDR2 reads SVGIG (reference sequence). The V gene end was trimmed by 3 bases and the J gene end by 3 bases; junction bases not matched to a gene: 7. The CDR3 runs 14 residues. The CDR3 loop reads CAWSRGSGIYEQYF. The CDR3 nucleotides read TGTGCCTGGAGCCGGGGTAGCGGGATCTACGAGCAGTACTTC.

The chain has TRBV29-1 and TRBJ2-6, with D uncertain. Germline V gene lookup returns CDR1 SQVTM and CDR2 ANQGSEA. CDR3 length: 15 residues. V dropped 5 bases and J dropped 0 bases, with 11 bases sitting between them. This CDR3 reads CSVHQSSSGANVLTF. DNA of the CDR3: TGCAGCGTTCACCAATCTAGCTCTGGGGCCAACGTCCTGACTTTC.

This clone turned up a few times. The chain combines TRBV5-4 with TRBJ2-7, with TRBD2 identical over 7 bases. The J segment lost 3 bases and the V segment lost 0 bases, leaving 0 bases of the junction unmatched. This CDR3 is 13 amino acids long. Germline values: CDR1 SGHNT, CDR2 YYREEE (reference sequence). The CDR3 region is CASSLERDYEQYF. The CDR3 coding sequence is TGTGCCAGCAGCTTGGAGCGGGACTACGAGCAGTACTTC.

The rearrangement uses TRBV5-4 and TRBJ1-2; 8 positions agree with TRBD1. CDR3 size: 15 residues. J lost 5 bases, V lost 2 bases, and 8 bases had no gene match. Germline lookup yields CDR1 SGHNT and CDR2 YYREEE (reference sequence). CDR3 amino acids: CASSLRAGGRYGYTF. The CDR3 region has the DNA TGTGCCAGCAGCTTAAGGGCAGGGGGCAGGTATGGCTACACCTTC.

The CDR3 here is CASSPSHNQPQHF. In DNA, the CDR3 is TGTGCCAGCAGCCCAAGCCACAATCAGCCCCAGCATTTT. V usage is TRBV11-2 and J usage is TRBJ1-5; D gene uncertain. Germline-derived CDR1 and CDR2 are SGHAT and FQNNGV. This CDR3 has 13 residues. V was clipped by 5 bases and J by 3 bases, with 8 bases between them. Drawing the rest from reference TRBV11-2 and TRBJ1-5, the complete variable domain is EAGVAQSPRYKIIEKRQSVAFWCNPISGHATLYWYQQILGQGPKLLIQFQNNGVVDDSQLPKDRFSAERLKGVDSTLKIQPAKLEDSAVYLCASSPSHNQPQHFGDGTRLSIL.

The genes are TRBV28 and TRBJ2-7; 8 bases fit TRBD2. This CDR3 spans 15 amino acids. CDR1 is MDHEN, CDR2 SYDVKM, per germline. Unmatched junction bases numbered 11, after V lost 3 bases and J lost 7 bases. DNA for the CDR3: TGTGCCAGCAGTTTGGGTAGCGGGAATGTGAGGGAGCAGTACTTC. Protein product: CASSLGSGNVREQYF.

The chain couples TRBV18 to TRBJ1-5; TRBD1 agrees at 7 bases. V lost 5 bases and J lost 5; bases outside the gene matches: 6. CDR3 size: 14 residues. Germline V gene lookup returns CDR1 KGHSH and CDR2 LQKENI. The CDR3 sequence: CASSSRQGYQPQHF. In nucleotides, the CDR3 is TGTGCCAGCTCATCCCGACAGGGCTATCAGCCCCAGCATTTT.

The genes are TRBV11-2 and TRBJ2-5; the match to TRBD2 covers 13 bases. The length of the CDR3 is 17 residues. V shed 3 bases and J 4 bases; nucleotides not matched to a gene: 8. Germline V lookup: CDR1 SGHAT, CDR2 FQNNGV. Written as DNA, the CDR3 is TGTGCCAGCAGCTTTGGGACTAGCGGGACAGGGGTAGAGACCCAGTACTTC. It codes for CASSFGTSGTGVETQYF.

V gene TRBV7-9 combines with J gene TRBJ1-2; D is uncertain. This CDR3 comprises 15 residues. V gave up 5 bases and J gave up 2 bases, with 15 bases separating them. Germline V gene sequence: CDR1 SEHNR, CDR2 FQNEAQ (reference sequence). The CDR3 is CASSPPGSLNYGYTF. DNA of the CDR3: TGTGCCAGCAGCCCCCCGGGGTCCCTGAACTATGGCTACACCTTC. The complete variable domain, with remaining parts taken from reference TRBV7-9 and TRBJ1-2, reads DTGVSQNPRHKITKRGQNVTFRCDPISEHNRLYWYRQTLGQGPEFLTYFQNEAQLEKSRLLSDRFSAERPKGSFSTLEIQRTEQGDSAMYLCASSPPGSLNYGYTFGSGTRLTVV.

This chain links TRBV11-2 with TRBJ2-7; weak D call: TRBD1 (6 bases). Trimming left V 8 bases short and J 5 bases short, with 25 bases between. Germline loops: CDR1 SGHAT, CDR2 FQNNGV. The CDR3 is 16 residues long. The CDR3: CASGGTLMGPIHEQYF. The CDR3 DNA reads TGTGCCAGCGGGGGCACGCTGATGGGCCCTATCCACGAGCAGTACTTC.

This rearrangement joins TRBV28 to TRBJ1-5; TRBD1 aligns across 8 bases. V trimming: 7 bases; J trimming: 6 bases; junction bases outside the gene matches: 8. The CDR3 totals 14 residues. Per germline, CDR1 MDHEN and CDR2 SYDVKM. Here the CDR3 reads CASILTGGSQPQHF. Here the CDR3 DNA reads TGTGCCAGCATCCTTACAGGGGGGAGTCAGCCCCAGCATTTT.